A selection of T cell receptor beta chains follows, all from one sample in a study of human T cells and chemical hapten exposure. TCRdb recomputed calls from the RACE reads with MiXCR, one row per CDR3 protein. The table lists tens of thousands of distinct CDR3 sequences, around 9.4% of them singletons. Sequenced material: whole blood, taken in connection with sensitization to the hapten diphenylcyclopropenone (DPC). The receptors here all came from a woman aged 45-60 years with alopecia areata. Some clones in this sample may be carry-over from other donors' samples. CDR3s include the opening cysteine and the closing phenylalanine or tryptophan. The D gene is left open where the match is weak. Size values are once, few and many counts, or a class for expanded clones, and some rows have none.

J gene: TRBJ2-1; clone size: -; D gene: -; V gene: TRBV7-9; CDR3 protein: CASSTIQNEQFF; CDR3 DNA: TGTGCCAGCAGCACGATCCAAAATGAGCAGTTCTTC
J gene: TRBJ2-1; clone size: once; D gene: TRBD2; V gene: TRBV10-3; CDR3 protein: CAISVGLAGVSYNEQFF; CDR3 DNA: TGTGCCATCAGTGTAGGACTAGCGGGAGTTTCCTACAATGAGCAGTTCTTC
J gene: TRBJ2-1; clone size: few; D gene: -; V gene: TRBV27; CDR3 protein: CASRRHNSYNEQFF; CDR3 DNA: TGTGCCAGCAGGAGGCATAACTCCTACAATGAGCAGTTCTTC
J gene: TRBJ2-2; clone size: -; D gene: TRBD2; V gene: TRBV27; CDR3 protein: CASTKLAGGPAGELFF; CDR3 DNA: TGTGCCAGCACCAAACTAGCGGGAGGGCCGGCCGGGGAGCTGTTTTTT
J gene: TRBJ2-6; clone size: many; D gene: -; V gene: TRBV11-2; CDR3 protein: CASSFASRIRDTGSSGANVLTF; CDR3 DNA: TGTGCCAGCAGCTTCGCAAGCCGGATCCGGGACACAGGGAGTTCTGGGGCCAACGTCCTGACTTTC
J gene: TRBJ2-5; clone size: few; D gene: -; V gene: TRBV7-7; CDR3 protein: CASSRLAQETQYF; CDR3 DNA: TGTGCCAGCAGCCGACTTGCTCAAGAGACCCAGTACTTC
J gene: TRBJ1-1; clone size: many; D gene: -; V gene: TRBV13; CDR3 protein: CASSRLSRVRAAFF; CDR3 DNA: TGTGCCAGCAGCCGACTATCGCGCGTGAGGGCAGCTTTCTTT
J gene: TRBJ2-2; clone size: -; D gene: -; V gene: TRBV7-9; CDR3 protein: CASSPVRTGELFF; CDR3 DNA: TGTGCCAGCAGTCCCGTTCGTACCGGGGAGCTGTTTTTT
J gene: TRBJ2-7; clone size: few; D gene: -; V gene: TRBV5-1; CDR3 protein: CASSFQGGNLEQYF; CDR3 DNA: TGCGCCAGCAGCTTTCAAGGGGGGAATCTCGAGCAGTACTTC
J gene: TRBJ2-1; clone size: few; D gene: -; V gene: TRBV29-1; CDR3 protein: CSVPQGRFKDEQFF; CDR3 DNA: TGCAGCGTTCCACAGGGTAGGTTTAAGGATGAGCAGTTCTTC
J gene: TRBJ1-4; clone size: -; D gene: -; V gene: TRBV6-1; CDR3 protein: CASSEARGGSNEKLFF; CDR3 DNA: TGTGCCAGCAGTGAAGCGCGCGGGGGAAGTAATGAAAAACTGTTTTTT